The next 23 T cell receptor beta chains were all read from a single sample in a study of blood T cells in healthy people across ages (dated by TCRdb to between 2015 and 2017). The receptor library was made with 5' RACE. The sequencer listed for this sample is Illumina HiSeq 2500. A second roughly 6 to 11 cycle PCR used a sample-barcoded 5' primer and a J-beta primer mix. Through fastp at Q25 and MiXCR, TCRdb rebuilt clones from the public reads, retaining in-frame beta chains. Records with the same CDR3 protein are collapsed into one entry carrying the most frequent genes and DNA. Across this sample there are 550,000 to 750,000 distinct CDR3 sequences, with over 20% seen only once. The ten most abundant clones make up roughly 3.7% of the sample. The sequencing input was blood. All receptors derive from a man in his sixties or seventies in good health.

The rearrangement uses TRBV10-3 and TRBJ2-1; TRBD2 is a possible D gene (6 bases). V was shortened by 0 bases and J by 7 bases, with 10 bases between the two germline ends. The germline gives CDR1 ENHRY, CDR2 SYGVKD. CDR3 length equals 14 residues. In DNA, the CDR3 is TGTGCCATCAGTGAGTCGGGGAGGTCAAATGAGCAGTTCTTC. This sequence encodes CAISESGRSNEQFF.

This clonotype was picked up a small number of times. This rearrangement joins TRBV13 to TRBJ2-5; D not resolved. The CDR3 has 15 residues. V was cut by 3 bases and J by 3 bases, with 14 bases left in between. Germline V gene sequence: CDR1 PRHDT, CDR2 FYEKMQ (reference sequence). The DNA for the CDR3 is TGTGCCAGCAGCTTGTCTGGGTTCGGAGAAGAGACCCAGTACTTC. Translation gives CASSLSGFGEETQYF.

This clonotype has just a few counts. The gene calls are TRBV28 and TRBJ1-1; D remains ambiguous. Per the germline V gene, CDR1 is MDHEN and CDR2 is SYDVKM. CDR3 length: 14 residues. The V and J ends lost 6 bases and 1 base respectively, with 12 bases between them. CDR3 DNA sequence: TGTGCCAGCAGACGTCAGATTCAGAACACTGAAGCTTTCTTT. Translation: CASRRQIQNTEAFF.

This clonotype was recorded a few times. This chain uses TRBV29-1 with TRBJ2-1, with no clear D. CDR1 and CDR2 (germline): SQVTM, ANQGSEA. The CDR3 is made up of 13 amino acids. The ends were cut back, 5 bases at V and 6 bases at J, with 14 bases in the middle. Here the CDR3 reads CSVYRLRFNEQFF. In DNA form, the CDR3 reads TGCAGCGTTTACCGGCTGAGATTCAATGAGCAGTTCTTC.

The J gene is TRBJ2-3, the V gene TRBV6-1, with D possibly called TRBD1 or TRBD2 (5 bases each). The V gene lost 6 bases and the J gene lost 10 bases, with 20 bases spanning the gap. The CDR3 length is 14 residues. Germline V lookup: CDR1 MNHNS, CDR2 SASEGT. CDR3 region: CASRWGTEPDPQYF. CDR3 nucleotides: TGTGCCAGCAGATGGGGGACGGAACCCGATCCGCAGTATTTT.

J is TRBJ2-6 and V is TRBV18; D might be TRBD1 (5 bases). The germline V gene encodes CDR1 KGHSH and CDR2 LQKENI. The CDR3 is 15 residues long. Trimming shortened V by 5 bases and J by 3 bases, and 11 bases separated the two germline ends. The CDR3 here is CASSSQQGGANVLTF. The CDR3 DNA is TGTGCCAGCTCATCGCAGCAGGGTGGGGCCAACGTCCTGACTTTC.

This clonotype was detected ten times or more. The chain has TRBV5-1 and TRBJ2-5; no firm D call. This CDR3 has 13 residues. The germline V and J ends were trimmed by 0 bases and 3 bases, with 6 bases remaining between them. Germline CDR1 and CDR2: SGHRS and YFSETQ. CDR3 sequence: CASSLDREETQYF. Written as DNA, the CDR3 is TGCGCCAGCAGCTTGGACCGAGAAGAGACCCAGTACTTC.

CDR3 DNA sequence: TGTGCCAGCAGTGTAAAGGGTAGGGGCACAGATACGCAGTATTTT. It is translated as CASSVKGRGTDTQYF. The gene calls are TRBV2 and TRBJ2-3; no reliable D call. CDR1 is SNHLY and CDR2 is FYNNEI in the germline V gene. The CDR3 is 15 amino acids. V lost 4 bases and J 1 base, leaving 12 bases between the germline ends.

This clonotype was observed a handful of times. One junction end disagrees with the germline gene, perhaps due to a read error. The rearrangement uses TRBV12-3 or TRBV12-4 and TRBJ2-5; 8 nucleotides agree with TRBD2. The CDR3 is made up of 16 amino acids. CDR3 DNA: TGTGCCAGCAGTTTAAGGGCTAGCGGGTCCCAAGAGGCCCAGTACTTC. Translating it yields CASSLRASGSQEAQYF.

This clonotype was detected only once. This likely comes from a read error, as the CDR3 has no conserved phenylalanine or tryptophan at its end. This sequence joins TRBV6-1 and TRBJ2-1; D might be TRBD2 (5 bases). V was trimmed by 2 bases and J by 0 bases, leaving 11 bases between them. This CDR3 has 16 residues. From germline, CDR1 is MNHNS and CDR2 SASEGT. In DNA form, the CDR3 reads TGTGCCAGCAGTGAATCCCAAGAGGGCTCCTACAATGAGCAGTTCTTG. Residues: CASSESQEGSYNEQFL.

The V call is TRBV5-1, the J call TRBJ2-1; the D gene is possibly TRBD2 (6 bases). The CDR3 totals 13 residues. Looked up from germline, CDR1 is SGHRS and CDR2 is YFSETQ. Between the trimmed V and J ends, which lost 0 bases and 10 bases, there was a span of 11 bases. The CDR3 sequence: CASSLAGDWEQFF. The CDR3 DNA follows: TGCGCCAGCAGCTTGGCCGGGGACTGGGAGCAGTTCTTC.

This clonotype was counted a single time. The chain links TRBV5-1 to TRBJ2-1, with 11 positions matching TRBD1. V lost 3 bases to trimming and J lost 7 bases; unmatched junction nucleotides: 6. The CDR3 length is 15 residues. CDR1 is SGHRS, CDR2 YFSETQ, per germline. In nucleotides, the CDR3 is TGCGCCAGCAGCTCCGGACAGGGGGCTGTTAATGAGCAGTTCTTC. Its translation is CASSSGQGAVNEQFF. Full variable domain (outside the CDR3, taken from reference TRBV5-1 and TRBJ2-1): KAGVTQTPRYLIKTRGQQVTLSCSPISGHRSVSWYQQTPGQGLQFLFEYFSETQRNKGNFPGRFSGRQFSNSRSEMNVSTLELGDSALYLCASSSGQGAVNEQFFGPGTRLTVL.

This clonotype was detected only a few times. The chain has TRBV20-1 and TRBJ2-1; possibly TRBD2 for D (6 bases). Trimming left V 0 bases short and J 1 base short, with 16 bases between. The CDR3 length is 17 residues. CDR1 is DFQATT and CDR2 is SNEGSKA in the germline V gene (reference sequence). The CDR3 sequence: CSARDTGGAASYNEQFF. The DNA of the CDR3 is TGCAGTGCTAGAGATACGGGCGGGGCCGCATCCTACAATGAGCAGTTCTTC.

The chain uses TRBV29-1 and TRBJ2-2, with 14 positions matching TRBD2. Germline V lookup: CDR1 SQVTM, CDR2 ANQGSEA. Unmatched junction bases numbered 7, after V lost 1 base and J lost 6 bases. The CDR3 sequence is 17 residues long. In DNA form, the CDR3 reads TGCAGCGTTGAAGGCCGGCCGGGACTAGCGGGAGCCGGGGAGCTGTTTTTT. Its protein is CSVEGRPGLAGAGELFF.

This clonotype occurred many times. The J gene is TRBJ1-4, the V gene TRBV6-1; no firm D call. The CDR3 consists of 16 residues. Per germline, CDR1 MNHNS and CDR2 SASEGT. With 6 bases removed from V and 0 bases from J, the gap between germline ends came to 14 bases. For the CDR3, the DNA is TGTGCCAGCAGCCTACAGAGTTATCCAACTAATGAAAAACTGTTTTTT. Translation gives CASSLQSYPTNEKLFF.

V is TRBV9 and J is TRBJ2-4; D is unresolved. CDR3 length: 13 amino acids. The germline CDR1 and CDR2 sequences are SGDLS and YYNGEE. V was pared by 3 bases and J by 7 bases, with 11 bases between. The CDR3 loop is CASSGKADNIQYF. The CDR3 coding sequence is TGTGCCAGCAGCGGGAAGGCGGACAACATTCAGTACTTC.

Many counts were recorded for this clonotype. Written as DNA, the CDR3 is TGTGCCAGCAGCCAACGCTCCTACGAGCAGTACTTC. This translates into CASSQRSYEQYF. V gene TRBV3-1 combines with J gene TRBJ2-7; D gene unclear. Germline CDR1 is LGHDT and CDR2 is YNNKEL (reference sequence). The length of the CDR3 is 12 residues. Trimming took 2 bases from V and 0 from J, leaving 2 bases between them.

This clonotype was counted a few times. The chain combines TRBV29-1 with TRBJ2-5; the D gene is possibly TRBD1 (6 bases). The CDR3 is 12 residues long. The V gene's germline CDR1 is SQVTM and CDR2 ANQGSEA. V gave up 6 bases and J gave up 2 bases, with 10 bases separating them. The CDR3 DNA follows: TGCAGCGTCCTGGACAGTCAAGAGACCCAGTACTTC. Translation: CSVLDSQETQYF.

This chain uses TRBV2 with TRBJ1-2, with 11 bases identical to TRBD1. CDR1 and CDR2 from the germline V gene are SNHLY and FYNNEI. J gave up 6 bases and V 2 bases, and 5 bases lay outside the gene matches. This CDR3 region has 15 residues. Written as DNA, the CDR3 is TGTGCCAGCAGTGAATGGGGACAGGGGGTTGATGGCTACACCTTC. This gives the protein CASSEWGQGVDGYTF.

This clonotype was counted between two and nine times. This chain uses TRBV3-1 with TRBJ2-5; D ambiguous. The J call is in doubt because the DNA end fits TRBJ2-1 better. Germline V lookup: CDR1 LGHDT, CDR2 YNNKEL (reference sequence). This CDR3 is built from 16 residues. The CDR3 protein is CASSQVPSPIRDEQFF. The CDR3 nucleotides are TGTGCCAGCAGCCAAGTCCCCAGCCCGATAAGGGATGAGCAGTTCTTC.

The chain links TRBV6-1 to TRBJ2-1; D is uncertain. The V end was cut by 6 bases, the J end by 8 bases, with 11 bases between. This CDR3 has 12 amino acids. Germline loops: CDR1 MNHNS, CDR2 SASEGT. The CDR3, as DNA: TGTGCCAGCAGCCTCCCCTTCTATGAGCAGTTCTTC. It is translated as CASSLPFYEQFF.

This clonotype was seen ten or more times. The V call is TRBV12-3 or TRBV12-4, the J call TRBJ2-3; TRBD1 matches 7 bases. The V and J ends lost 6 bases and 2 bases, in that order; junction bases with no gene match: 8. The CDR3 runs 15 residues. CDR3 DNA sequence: TGTGCCAGCAGCCGTAAACAGGGGTCCACAGATACGCAGTATTTT. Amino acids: CASSRKQGSTDTQYF.

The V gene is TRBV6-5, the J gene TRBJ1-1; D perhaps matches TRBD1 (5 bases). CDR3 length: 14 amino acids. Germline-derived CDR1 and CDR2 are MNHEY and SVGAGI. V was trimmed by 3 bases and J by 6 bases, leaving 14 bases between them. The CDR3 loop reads CASSYGTQSPEAFF. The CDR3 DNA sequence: TGTGCCAGCAGTTATGGGACTCAGAGCCCTGAAGCTTTCTTT.